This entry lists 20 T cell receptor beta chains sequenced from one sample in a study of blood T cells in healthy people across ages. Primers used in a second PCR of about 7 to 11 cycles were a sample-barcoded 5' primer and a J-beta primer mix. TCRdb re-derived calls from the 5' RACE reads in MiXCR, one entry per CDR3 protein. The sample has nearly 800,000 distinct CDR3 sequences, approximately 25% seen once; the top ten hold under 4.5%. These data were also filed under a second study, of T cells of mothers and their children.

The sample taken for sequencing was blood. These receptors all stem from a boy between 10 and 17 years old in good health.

CDR3 residues: CASSWVPENTEAFF. Here the CDR3 DNA reads TGCGCCAGCAGCTGGGTACCGGAGAACACTGAAGCTTTCTTT. The chain is built from TRBV5-1 and TRBJ1-1; no definite D call. This CDR3 has 14 residues. V was cut by 3 bases and J by 1 base, with 10 bases left in between. CDR1 is SGHRS and CDR2 is YFSETQ in the germline V gene.

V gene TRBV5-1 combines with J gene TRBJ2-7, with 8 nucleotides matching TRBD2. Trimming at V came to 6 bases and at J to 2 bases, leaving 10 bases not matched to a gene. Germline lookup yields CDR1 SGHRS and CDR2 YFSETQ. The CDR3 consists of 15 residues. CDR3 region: CASMPLSGGPYEQYF. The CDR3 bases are TGCGCCAGCATGCCCTTATCGGGAGGGCCCTACGAGCAGTACTTC.

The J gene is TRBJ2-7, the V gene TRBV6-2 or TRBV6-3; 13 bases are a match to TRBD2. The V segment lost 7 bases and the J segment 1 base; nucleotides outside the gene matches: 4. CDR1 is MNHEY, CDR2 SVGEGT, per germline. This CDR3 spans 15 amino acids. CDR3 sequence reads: CASNELAGGSYEQYF. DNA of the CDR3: TGTGCCAGCAACGAACTAGCGGGAGGGTCCTACGAGCAGTACTTC.

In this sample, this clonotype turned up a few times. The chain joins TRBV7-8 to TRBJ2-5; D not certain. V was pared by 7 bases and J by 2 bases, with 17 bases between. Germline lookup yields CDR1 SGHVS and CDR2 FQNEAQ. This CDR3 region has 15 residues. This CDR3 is CASTTGPDGQETQYF. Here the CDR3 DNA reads TGTGCCAGCACCACCGGCCCGGACGGTCAAGAGACCCAGTACTTC.

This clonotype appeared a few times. The DNA of the CDR3 is TGTGCCAGCAGCTTTAGCGCCCCATACAATGAGCAGTTCTTC. Protein product: CASSFSAPYNEQFF. V usage is TRBV11-3 and J usage is TRBJ2-1, with a tentative D call TRBD2 (5 bases). The CDR3 loop spans 14 amino acids. CDR1 and CDR2 (germline): SGHNT, YENEEA. The V gene lost 3 bases and the J gene lost 4 bases, with 10 bases spanning the gap.

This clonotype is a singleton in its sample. The CDR3 DNA sequence: TGCAGTGCTAGGGGGACAGGGGCCTACAATGAGCAGTTCTTC. Translating gives CSARGTGAYNEQFF. The rearrangement links TRBV20-1 to TRBJ2-1; 10 positions agree with TRBD1. CDR1 is DFQATT and CDR2 is SNEGSKA in the germline V gene (reference sequence). The V segment lost 3 bases and the J segment 2 bases; nucleotides outside the gene matches: 1. The CDR3 sequence is 14 residues long.

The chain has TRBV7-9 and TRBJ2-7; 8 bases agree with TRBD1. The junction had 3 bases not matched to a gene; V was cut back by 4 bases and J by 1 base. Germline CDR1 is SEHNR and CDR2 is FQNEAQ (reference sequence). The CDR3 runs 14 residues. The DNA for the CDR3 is TGTGCCAGCAGCTACAGGGGGAATTCCTACGAGCAGTACTTC. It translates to CASSYRGNSYEQYF. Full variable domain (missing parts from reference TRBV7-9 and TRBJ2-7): DTGVSQNPRHKITKRGQNVTFRCDPISEHNRLYWYRQTLGQGPEFLTYFQNEAQLEKSRLLSDRFSAERPKGSFSTLEIQRTEQGDSAMYLCASSYRGNSYEQYFGPGTRLTVT.

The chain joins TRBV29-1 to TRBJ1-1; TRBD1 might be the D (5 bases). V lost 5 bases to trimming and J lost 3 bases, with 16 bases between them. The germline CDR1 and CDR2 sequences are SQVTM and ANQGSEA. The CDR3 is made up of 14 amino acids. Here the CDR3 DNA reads TGCAGCGTTAAGGCAGGGCTTGGGGACACTGAAGCTTTCTTT. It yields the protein CSVKAGLGDTEAFF.

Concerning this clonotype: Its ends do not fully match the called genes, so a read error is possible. In DNA form, the CDR3 reads TGTGCCAGCAGTTTAGTCCCAGAGAGCGAGCAGCACTTC. As protein: CASSLVPESEQHF. The chain carries TRBV12-3 or TRBV12-4 and TRBJ2-7; no clear D gene. CDR3 length equals 13 residues.

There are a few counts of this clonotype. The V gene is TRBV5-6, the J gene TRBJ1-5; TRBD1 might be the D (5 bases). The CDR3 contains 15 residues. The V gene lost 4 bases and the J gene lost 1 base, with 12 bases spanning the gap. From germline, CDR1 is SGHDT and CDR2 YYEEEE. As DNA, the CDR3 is TGTGCCAGCAGCCGGGGGGTTTTGAGCAATCAGCCCCAGCATTTT. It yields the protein CASSRGVLSNQPQHF.

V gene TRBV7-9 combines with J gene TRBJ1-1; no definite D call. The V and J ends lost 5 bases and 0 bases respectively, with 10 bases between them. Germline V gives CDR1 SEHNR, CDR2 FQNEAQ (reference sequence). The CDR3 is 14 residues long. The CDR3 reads CASSATFLNTEAFF. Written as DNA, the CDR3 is TGTGCCAGCAGCGCGACGTTCTTGAACACTGAAGCTTTCTTT.

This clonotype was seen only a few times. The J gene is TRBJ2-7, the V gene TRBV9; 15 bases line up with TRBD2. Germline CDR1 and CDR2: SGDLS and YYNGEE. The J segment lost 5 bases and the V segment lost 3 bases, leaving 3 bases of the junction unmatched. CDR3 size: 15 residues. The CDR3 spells CASSGGLAGGDEQYF. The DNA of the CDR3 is TGTGCCAGCAGCGGGGGACTAGCGGGGGGCGACGAGCAGTACTTC.

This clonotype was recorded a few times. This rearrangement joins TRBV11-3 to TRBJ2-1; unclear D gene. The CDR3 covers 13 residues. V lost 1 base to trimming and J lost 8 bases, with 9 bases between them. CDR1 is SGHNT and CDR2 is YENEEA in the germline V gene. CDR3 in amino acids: CASSLVVSDEQFF. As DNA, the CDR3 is TGTGCCAGCAGCTTAGTTGTGTCTGATGAGCAGTTCTTC.

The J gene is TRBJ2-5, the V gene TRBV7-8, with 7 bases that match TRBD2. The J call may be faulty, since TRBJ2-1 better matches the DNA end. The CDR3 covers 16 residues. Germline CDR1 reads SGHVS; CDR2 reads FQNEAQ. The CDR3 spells CASSLVASGWVGEQFF. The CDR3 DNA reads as TGTGCCAGCAGCTTAGTGGCTAGCGGCTGGGTGGGTGAGCAGTTCTTC.

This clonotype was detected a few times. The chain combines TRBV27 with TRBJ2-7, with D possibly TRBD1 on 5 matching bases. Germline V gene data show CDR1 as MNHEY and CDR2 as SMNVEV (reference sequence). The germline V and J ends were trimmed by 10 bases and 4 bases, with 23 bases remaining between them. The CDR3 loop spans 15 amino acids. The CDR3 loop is CATNRVAGFSYEQYF. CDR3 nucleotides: TGTGCCACCAACCGGGTGGCAGGGTTCTCGTACGAGCAGTACTTC.

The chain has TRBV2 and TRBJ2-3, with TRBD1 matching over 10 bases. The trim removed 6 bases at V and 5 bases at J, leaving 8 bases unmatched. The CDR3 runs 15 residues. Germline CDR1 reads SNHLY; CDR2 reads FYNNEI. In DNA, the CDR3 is TGTGCCAGCAGCGACGGGACAGGGGCGGGAGATACGCAGTATTTT. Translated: CASSDGTGAGDTQYF.

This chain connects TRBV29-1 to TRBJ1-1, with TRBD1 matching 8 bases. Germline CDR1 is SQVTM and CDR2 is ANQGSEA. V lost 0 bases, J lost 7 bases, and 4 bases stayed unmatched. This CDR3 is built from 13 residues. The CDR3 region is CSVEDSDRDEAFF. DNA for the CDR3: TGCAGCGTTGAAGATTCGGACAGGGATGAAGCTTTCTTT.

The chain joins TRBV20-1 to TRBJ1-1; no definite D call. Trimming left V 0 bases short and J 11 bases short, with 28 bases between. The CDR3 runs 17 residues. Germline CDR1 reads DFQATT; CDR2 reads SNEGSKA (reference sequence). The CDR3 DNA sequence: TGCAGTGCTAGAGATTGGTCAACAGACTTAATCCCGGATGAGGCTTTCTTT. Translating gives CSARDWSTDLIPDEAFF.

The CDR3 loop is CSVERITGGGYTF. In DNA form, the CDR3 reads TGCAGCGTTGAACGGATTACGGGGGGAGGCTACACCTTC. This chain joins TRBV29-1 and TRBJ1-2, with D perhaps matching TRBD1 (5 bases). The germline V and J ends were trimmed by 2 bases and 8 bases, with 15 bases remaining between them. The CDR3 covers 13 residues. Germline CDR1 SQVTM, CDR2 ANQGSEA.

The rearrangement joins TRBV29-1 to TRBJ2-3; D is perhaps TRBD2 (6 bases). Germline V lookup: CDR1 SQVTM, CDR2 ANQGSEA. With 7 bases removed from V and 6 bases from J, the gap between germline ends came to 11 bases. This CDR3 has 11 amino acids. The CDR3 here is CSGGERDTQYF. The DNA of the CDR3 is TGCAGCGGGGGGGAAAGGGATACGCAGTATTTT.